These T cell receptor beta chains were read from a single sample in a study of metastatic and nonmetastatic thyroid tumors. With MiXCR, TCRdb called clones anew from the PCR reads. The sample shows about 10,000 clones, 25% to 30% of them seen only once. The sample comprised tumor tissue. These receptors all stem from a female donor with papillary thyroid cancer or a benign thyroid nodule (not recorded which). Some clones in this sample may be carry-over from other donors' samples. The CDR3 runs from the conserved cysteine through the conserved F or W. A D gene is named only where the DNA matches it firmly. Some rows have no size entry. The others give once, few or many, or a class for an expanded clone.

TRBV11-2,TRBJ2-1,-,-,TGTGCCAGCAGCGACGCAGCGCGAACCGCCTACAATGAGCAGTTCTTC,CASSDAARTAYNEQFF
TRBV18,TRBJ1-1,-,-,TGTGCCAGCTCGGCGGCAGGGAATTCAGCTGAAGCTTTCTTT,CASSAAGNSAEAFF
TRBV7-2,TRBJ2-3,-,-,TGTGCCAGCAGCCCCGTACAGGGACCAGATACTCAGTATTTT,CASSPVQGPDTQYF
TRBV3-1,TRBJ2-3,many,TRBD2,TGTGCCAGCAGCCTTAGCGGGAGGAGCACAGATACGCAGTATTTT,CASSLSGRSTDTQYF
TRBV29-1,TRBJ2-1,many,-,TGCAGCGTTGAGGGAGGCACCTACAATGAGCAGTTCTTC,CSVEGGTYNEQFF
TRBV5-6,TRBJ2-7,-,-,TGTGCCAGCAGCCGTGGAGGGCACAGGAGTGACGAGCAGTACTTC,CASSRGGHRSDEQYF
TRBV7-2,TRBJ2-7,medium-sized,TRBD2,TGTGCCAGCAGCTTTACCTTTAGCGGGAGAGTCTTGGGAGAGCAGTACTTC,CASSFTFSGRVLGEQYF
TRBV28,TRBJ2-7,few,-,TGTGCCAGCAGCCCCGAGATCTCTTCGGAGCAGTACTTC,CASSPEISSEQYF
TRBV11-3,TRBJ1-6,-,-,TGTGCCAGCAGCCTACTTGGTCCACAAGGTTCACCCCTCCACTTT,CASSLLGPQGSPLHF
TRBV20-1,TRBJ2-1,-,-,TGCAGTGCAAGGCCGGGACTTAGCTACAATGAGCAGTTCTTC,CSARPGLSYNEQFF
TRBV6-2/TRBV6-3,TRBJ2-7,-,-,TGTGCCAGCAGTTACACCAGGCACCACGAGCAGTACTTC,CASSYTRHHEQYF
TRBV5-1,TRBJ1-1,once,-,TGCGCCAGCAGTTACTACGACCCGAACACTGAAGCTTTCTTT,CASSYYDPNTEAFF
TRBV20-1,TRBJ2-1,many,-,TGCAGTGCTAGAGATCTTAGGTCCTACAATGAGCAGTTCTTC,CSARDLRSYNEQFF
TRBV5-1,TRBJ2-7,medium-sized,TRBD2,TGCGCCAGCAGCTCGGCGACTAGCGGGTTCTCCTACGAGCAGTACTTC,CASSSATSGFSYEQYF
TRBV24-1,TRBJ2-7,-,-,TGTGCCACCAGTGGTGGGTACGAGCAGTACTTC,CATSGGYEQYF
TRBV6-1,TRBJ2-7,few,-,TGTGCCAGCAGTGAAGTCTCAGGGAGCTCCTACGAGCAGTACTTC,CASSEVSGSSYEQYF
TRBV4-3,TRBJ2-1,many,-,TGCGCCAGCAGCCAACTAGGGGGTTCCTACAATGAGCAGTTCTTC,CASSQLGGSYNEQFF
TRBV15,TRBJ2-5,medium-sized,TRBD2,TGTGCCACCAGTATAATAGCGGGAGAGACCCAGTACTTC,CATSIIAGETQYF
TRBV28,TRBJ2-7,few,-,TGTGCCAGCAGTTTAAAATTTACAGGGATCTACGAGCAGTACTTC,CASSLKFTGIYEQYF
TRBV20-1,TRBJ2-5,-,-,TGCAGTGCTAGAGTCCCGGAGGCTGCGAAGGCCCCTAGAGAGACCCAGTACTTC,CSARVPEAAKAPRETQYF
TRBV7-9,TRBJ2-3,-,-,TGTGCCAGCAGCTTAGAAGGGACCGGAGATACGCAGTATTTT,CASSLEGTGDTQYF
TRBV6-2/TRBV6-3,TRBJ1-1,medium-sized,-,TGTGCCAGCAGCGACGCACAGCCGAACACTGAAGCTTTCTTT,CASSDAQPNTEAFF
TRBV2,TRBJ1-5,-,-,TGTGCCAGCAGTTTGCAGGGAGCGGGACAGCCCCAGCATTTT,CASSLQGAGQPQHF
TRBV12-5,TRBJ2-2,-,TRBD2,TGTGCTAGTGGTAGTGGGACTAGCGGGAGGATCGGCACCGGGGAGCTGTCTTTT,CASGSGTSGRIGTGELSF
TRBV4-2,TRBJ2-2,once,TRBD2,TGTGCCAGCAGCCAAAGGGGACTAGCGGGAGAGGAGCTGTTTTTT,CASSQRGLAGEELFF
TRBV4-3,TRBJ2-7,-,-,TGCGCCAGCAGCCAAGAGGGGGCCAGGGGATACGAGCAGTACTTC,CASSQEGARGYEQYF
TRBV2,TRBJ2-5,-,-,TGTGCCACCGGGGCGGGATACCAAGAGACCCAGTACTTC,CATGAGYQETQYF
TRBV19,TRBJ2-1,many,-,TGTGCCAGTAAGGTCCCCGGCAACAATGAGCAGTTCTTC,CASKVPGNNEQFF
TRBV19,TRBJ2-1,medium-sized,-,TGTGCCAGTAAGGCCAGTACCTATTATTACAATGAGCAGTTCTTC,CASKASTYYYNEQFF
TRBV5-1,TRBJ2-7,-,TRBD2,TGCGCCAGCAGCCTAACTAGCGGGAGTGCGGAGGAGCAGTACTTC,CASSLTSGSAEEQYF
TRBV20-1,TRBJ2-1,-,-,TGCAGTGCTAGAGATCTGGGTTCCTACAATGAGCAGTTCTTC,CSARDLGSYNEQFF
TRBV5-1,TRBJ1-6,medium-sized,-,TGCGCCAGCAGCTTGGTTCTTTCCAATTCACCCCTCCACTTT,CASSLVLSNSPLHF
TRBV6-5,TRBJ2-7,medium-sized,-,TGTGCCAGCAGTTACTCTGAGGAACCCTACGAGCAGTACTTC,CASSYSEEPYEQYF
TRBV9,TRBJ2-1,-,-,TGTGCCAGCAGCGCTCAGGGGAACTCCTACAATGAGCAGTTCTTC,CASSAQGNSYNEQFF
TRBV11-2,TRBJ2-7,few,TRBD2,TGTGCCAGCAGCTTAGGTGGACTAGCGGGAGTATCCAGGTACGAGCAGTACTTC,CASSLGGLAGVSRYEQYF
TRBV4-1,TRBJ2-7,-,TRBD2,TGCGCCAGCAGCCAAGAGGGACTAGCGGGAAGTTTTGGGTACGAGCAGTACTTC,CASSQEGLAGSFGYEQYF
TRBV18,TRBJ2-5,once,TRBD1,TGTGCCAGCTCACCAAACGACAGGGACCAAGAGACCCAGTACTTC,CASSPNDRDQETQYF
TRBV6-1,TRBJ1-1,medium-sized,-,TGTGCCAGCAGTGAAATTGAGGAAGCTTTCTTT,CASSEIEEAFF
TRBV19,TRBJ2-1,medium-sized,-,TGTGCCAGTAGTATTCAGGGAACCACGGAGCAGTTCTTC,CASSIQGTTEQFF
TRBV18,TRBJ1-3,once,-,TGTGCCAGCTCACCGCCGGGGGGGCTCAGAAACACCATATATTTT,CASSPPGGLRNTIYF